The 11 T cell receptor beta chains in this list originate from one sample, sequenced in a study of blood T cell repertoires in COVID-19. Generated by immunoSEQ multiplex PCR, the TCRdb table keeps only in-frame clones and is missing some. In the table there are about 120,000 clones, roughly 89% of which are singletons. Sequences were obtained from peripheral blood. The receptor set was obtained from a woman between 50 and 59 years old with acute or convalescent COVID-19.

The V gene is TRBV5-4, the J gene TRBJ2-5, with TRBD1 matching 9 bases. Germline V gene lookup returns CDR1 SGHNT and CDR2 YYREEE (reference sequence). V lost 4 bases, J lost 4 bases, and 5 bases stayed unmatched. The CDR3 covers 14 residues. CDR3 sequence reads: CASSPVQGAETQYF. CDR3 DNA: TGTGCCAGCAGCCCAGTACAGGGGGCAGAGACCCAGTACTTC.

The rearrangement joins TRBV6-2 or TRBV6-3 to TRBJ1-6; the D gene is possibly TRBD1 (5 bases). This CDR3 has 16 residues. CDR1 and CDR2 from the germline V gene are MNHEY and SVGEGT. The germline V and J ends were trimmed by 8 bases and 7 bases, with 21 bases remaining between them. CDR3 residues: CASGLGALGRNSPLHF. The CDR3, as DNA: TGTGCCAGCGGCCTAGGGGCGTTAGGCCGAAATTCACCCCTCCACTTT.

CDR3 sequence reads: CASSEQGSRGYTF. In DNA, the CDR3 is TGTGCCAGCAGTGAACAGGGCTCACGTGGCTACACCTTC. This sequence joins TRBV27 and TRBJ1-2; tentatively, D is TRBD1 (6 bases). Germline values: CDR1 MNHEY, CDR2 SMNVEV (reference sequence). This CDR3 has 13 residues. V shed 5 bases and J shed 7 bases, with 14 bases lying between them.

The gene calls are TRBV5-4 and TRBJ1-6; D not certain. Germline V CDR1 and CDR2: SGHNT, YYREEE (reference sequence). This CDR3 has 12 residues. V gave up 4 bases and J gave up 10 bases, with 9 bases separating them. The CDR3 protein is CASSPGRSPLHF. Written as DNA, the CDR3 is TGTGCCAGCAGCCCTGGGAGATCACCCCTCCACTTT.

The J gene is TRBJ2-7, the V gene TRBV6-5, with D perhaps TRBD1 (6 bases). Trimming left V 2 bases short and J 5 bases short, with 13 bases between. The CDR3 extends over 14 amino acids. CDR1 and CDR2 from the germline V gene are MNHEY and SVGAGI. CDR3 bases: TGTGCCAGCAGTTACCGAGGGGGAATCCACGAGCAGTACTTC. Translation: CASSYRGGIHEQYF.

The rearrangement joins TRBV18 to TRBJ1-5; TRBD1 matches 7 bases. Germline loops: CDR1 KGHSH, CDR2 LQKENI. The length of the CDR3 is 15 residues. V was clipped by 6 bases and J by 2 bases; unmatched bases: 7. The CDR3 DNA follows: TGTGCCAGCTCGGTCACAGGGGATGGCAATCAGCCCCAGCATTTT. This translates into CASSVTGDGNQPQHF.

The chain links TRBV19 to TRBJ1-4; D might be TRBD1 (6 bases). Per germline, CDR1 LNHDA and CDR2 SQIVND (reference sequence). CDR3 length equals 18 residues. The V end was cut by 7 bases, the J end by 0 bases, with 21 bases between. The CDR3 is CASTFRGALPATNEKLFF. The CDR3 bases are TGTGCCAGTACCTTCCGGGGGGCGCTCCCTGCAACTAATGAAAAACTGTTTTTT.

CDR3 in amino acids: CATGTKQETQYF. CDR3 nucleotide sequence: TGTGCCACTGGGACAAAACAAGAGACCCAGTACTTC. The J gene is TRBJ2-5, the V gene TRBV24-1; weak D call: TRBD1 (6 bases). Germline V gene data show CDR1 as KGHDR and CDR2 as SFDVKD. The CDR3 totals 12 residues. The V end was cut by 10 bases, the J end by 2 bases, with 10 bases between.

This clone was recorded once. This CDR3 reads CASSPESSGANVLTF. CDR3 sequence (DNA): TGTGCCAGCTCACCCGAGAGCTCTGGGGCCAACGTCCTGACTTTC. This chain links TRBV18 with TRBJ2-6; no clear D. CDR1 is KGHSH and CDR2 is LQKENI in the germline V gene. V was cut by 3 bases and J by 0 bases, with 6 bases left in between. This CDR3 spans 15 amino acids.

V and J are TRBV19 and TRBJ1-5; D not resolved. Germline-derived CDR1 and CDR2 are LNHDA and SQIVND (reference sequence). With 3 bases removed from V and 7 bases from J, the gap between germline ends came to 10 bases. The CDR3 runs to 13 residues. CDR3: CASSIAAGQPQHF. CDR3 DNA sequence: TGTGCCAGTAGTATTGCGGCTGGGCAGCCCCAGCATTTT.

The CDR3 DNA reads as TGTGCCAGCAGCTTCGAGACTAGCCCCGAGCAGTACTTC. It specifies CASSFETSPEQYF. V and J are TRBV11-2 and TRBJ2-7; 7 bases map to TRBD2. V shed 3 bases, J shed 6 bases, and the junction held 5 bases outside the gene matches. The germline CDR1 and CDR2 sequences are SGHAT and FQNNGV. The length of the CDR3 is 13 residues.